The clone carrying this T cell receptor beta chain was picked up a small number of times. Its antigen is not identified. This entry belongs to a study of post-analysis software for immune sequencing data. Overall study results and limits: Patients used roughly five TRBV segments, including TRBV5-6, TRBV5-1 and TRBV20-1, more often than controls.

Trimming pared 1 base from V and 0 bases from J, leaving 12 bases between. The CDR3 has 16 residues. CDR1 is LNHNV and CDR2 is YYDKDF in the germline V gene (reference sequence). Researchers reported that TCR beta cDNA libraries carried unique molecular identifiers. TCRdb recomputed calls from the PCR reads with MiXCR, one row per CDR3 protein. The top ten hold roughly 4.4% of the sample, which has hundreds of thousands of distinct CDR3 sequences, approximately 50% seen once. The material sequenced was blood. V is TRBV15 and J is TRBJ1-2; D not resolved. This sequence originates from a girl aged 10 to 17 with multiple sclerosis. The CDR3 DNA reads as TGTGCCACCAGCAGAGGAACCCCAGGAGCTAACTATGGCTACACCTTC. This codes for CATSRGTPGANYGYTF.